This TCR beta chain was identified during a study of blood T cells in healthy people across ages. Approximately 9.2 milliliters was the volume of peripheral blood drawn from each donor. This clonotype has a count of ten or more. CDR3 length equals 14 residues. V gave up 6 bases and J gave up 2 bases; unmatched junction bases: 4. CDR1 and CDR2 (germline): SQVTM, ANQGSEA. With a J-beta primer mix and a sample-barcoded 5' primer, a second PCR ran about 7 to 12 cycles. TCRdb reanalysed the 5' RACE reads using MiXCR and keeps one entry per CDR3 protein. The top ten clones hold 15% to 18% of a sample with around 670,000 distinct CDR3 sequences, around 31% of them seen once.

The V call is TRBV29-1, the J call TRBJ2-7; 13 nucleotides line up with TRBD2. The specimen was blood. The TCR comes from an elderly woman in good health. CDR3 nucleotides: TGCAGCGTCGCTACTAGCGGGGGGGCCTACGAGCAGTACTTC. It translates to CSVATSGGAYEQYF.